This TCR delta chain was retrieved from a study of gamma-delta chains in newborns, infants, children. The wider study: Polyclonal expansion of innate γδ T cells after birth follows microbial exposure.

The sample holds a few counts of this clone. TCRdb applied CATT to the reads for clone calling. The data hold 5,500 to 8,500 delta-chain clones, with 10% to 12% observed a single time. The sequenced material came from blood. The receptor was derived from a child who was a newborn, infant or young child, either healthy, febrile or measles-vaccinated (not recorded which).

The CDR3 coding sequence is TGTGCCTGTGACTCCTTACTGGGGGATACGGGGCTCATCTTT. Amino acids: CACDSLLGDTGLIF. The chain joins TRDV2 to TRDJ1; 13 nucleotides match TRDD3. The junction had 8 bases not matched to a gene; V was cut back by 3 bases and J by 11 bases. CDR3 size: 14 residues. Germline V gene sequence: CDR1 GEAIGNYY, CDR2 EKD.